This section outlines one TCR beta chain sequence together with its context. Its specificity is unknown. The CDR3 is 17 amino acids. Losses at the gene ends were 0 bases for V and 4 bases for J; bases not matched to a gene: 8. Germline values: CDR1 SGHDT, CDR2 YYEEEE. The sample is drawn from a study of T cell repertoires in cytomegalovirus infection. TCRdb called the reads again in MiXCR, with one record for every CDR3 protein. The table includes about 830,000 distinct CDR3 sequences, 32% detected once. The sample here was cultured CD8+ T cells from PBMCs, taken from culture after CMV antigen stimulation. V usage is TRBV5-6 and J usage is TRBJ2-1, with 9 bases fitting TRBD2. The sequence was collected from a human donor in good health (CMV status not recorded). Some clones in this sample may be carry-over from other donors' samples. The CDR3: CASSLAEASGAYNEQFF. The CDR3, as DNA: TGTGCCAGCAGCTTGGCCGAAGCTAGCGGGGCTTACAATGAGCAGTTCTTC.